These 11 T cell receptor beta chains were sequenced from one sample in a study of control samples from healthy donors and cancer patients. Clones were read by immunoSEQ multiplex PCR, and TCRdb kept only the in-frame ones, dropping some. The data show some 200,000 clones, with 90% to 95% seen just once and approximately 1.6% held by the top ten. The sample taken for sequencing was blood. The source is a man between 50 and 59 years old in good health.

The J gene is TRBJ1-6, the V gene TRBV27; D is undetermined. Germline CDR1 and CDR2: MNHEY and SMNVEV (reference sequence). The CDR3 sequence is 14 residues long. The V and J ends lost 7 bases and 5 bases respectively, with 12 bases between them. As DNA, the CDR3 is TGTGCCAGCACACAAGGGTGGAATAATTCACCCCTCCACTTT. Translated: CASTQGWNNSPLHF.

The chain links TRBV12-3 or TRBV12-4 to TRBJ1-1; no reliable D call. The CDR3 has 13 amino acids. V was shortened by 6 bases and J by 1 base, with 9 bases between the two germline ends. CDR3 nucleotides: TGTGCCAGCAGCTCTTATGAGAACACTGAAGCTTTCTTT. It is translated as CASSSYENTEAFF.

The chain is built from TRBV20-1 and TRBJ2-7; no clear D gene. Germline CDR1 reads DFQATT; CDR2 reads SNEGSKA (reference sequence). V shed 0 bases and J shed 6 bases, with 3 bases lying between them. The CDR3 extends over 10 amino acids. CDR3 nucleotide sequence: TGCAGTGCTAGAGATTTCGAGCAGTACTTC. Its protein product is CSARDFEQYF.

The chain carries TRBV7-2 and TRBJ2-1; 7 nucleotides match TRBD2. There are 16 residues in the CDR3. The germline gives CDR1 SGHTA, CDR2 FQGNSA. V was clipped by 1 base and J by 7 bases; unmatched bases: 10. The chain's CDR3 is CASSLGPGGTRNEQFF. CDR3 coding DNA: TGTGCCAGCAGCTTAGGTCCGGGGGGAACACGGAATGAGCAGTTCTTC.

This clone was observed once. The V call is TRBV20-1, the J call TRBJ1-4, with D unresolved. The V gene's germline CDR1 is DFQATT and CDR2 SNEGSKA (reference sequence). The CDR3 consists of 13 residues. Trimming took 3 bases from V and 3 from J, leaving 8 bases between them. The CDR3: CSASVTPNEKLFF. The CDR3 region has the DNA TGCAGTGCTAGTGTAACTCCTAATGAAAAACTGTTTTTT.

The J gene is TRBJ2-1, the V gene TRBV25-1, with TRBD1 as a possible D gene (6 bases). Germline V CDR1 and CDR2: MGHDK, SYGVNS. V was shortened by 3 bases and J by 5 bases, with 14 bases between the two germline ends. This CDR3 is built from 15 residues. The CDR3 nucleotides read TGTGCCAGCAGTGATCCCGGCAGGGGCGACAATGAGCAGTTCTTC. Its translation is CASSDPGRGDNEQFF.

The genes are TRBV7-2 and TRBJ2-5; tentatively, D is TRBD2 (7 bases). The CDR3 covers 13 residues. The germline CDR1 and CDR2 sequences are SGHTA and FQGNSA. V was pared by 9 bases and J by 2 bases, with 13 bases between. CDR3 in DNA: TGTGCCAGTAGGGGGGGGCAGCAAGAGACCCAGTACTTC. It encodes CASRGGQQETQYF.

The chain recombines TRBV28 with TRBJ2-7; 8 nucleotides agree with TRBD2. V lost 10 bases, J lost 6 bases, and 14 bases stayed unmatched. The CDR3 is made up of 14 amino acids. Per the germline V gene, CDR1 is MDHEN and CDR2 is SYDVKM. The CDR3, as DNA: TGTGCCACCCCGCCCCTTCGGGGGGGTATCGAGCAGTACTTC. Its protein is CATPPLRGGIEQYF.

The rearrangement links TRBV12-3 or TRBV12-4 to TRBJ1-1; no reliable D call. Trimming took off 2 bases at V and 0 bases at J, with 4 bases between the two ends. The CDR3 runs 13 residues. This CDR3 reads CASSLIMNTEAFF. The CDR3 bases are TGTGCCAGCAGTTTAATCATGAACACTGAAGCTTTCTTT.

The chain links TRBV19 to TRBJ2-7; 7 positions agree with TRBD1. CDR1 and CDR2 (germline): LNHDA, SQIVND (reference sequence). This CDR3 spans 15 amino acids. V was clipped by 6 bases and J by 0 bases; unmatched bases: 8. In DNA, the CDR3 is TGTGCCAGTAGGGCGGATAACAGGGGCTCCTACGAGCAGTACTTC. Residues: CASRADNRGSYEQYF.

The chain has TRBV5-1 and TRBJ1-2, with D perhaps matching TRBD1 (5 bases). Trimming removed 8 bases from V and 2 bases from J, with 22 bases in between. There are 16 residues in the CDR3. CDR1 and CDR2 (germline): SGHRS, YFSETQ. The CDR3 sequence is CASQGYRSGSNYGYTF. CDR3 in DNA: TGCGCCAGTCAGGGCTATCGGTCTGGTTCGAACTATGGCTACACCTTC.